The rows below give T cell receptor beta chains drawn from one sample of a study of a mutant IDH1 vaccine in newly diagnosed glioma. The data were produced by immunoSEQ multiplex PCR, yet TCRdb's version contains in-frame clones alone and is incomplete. This sample has approximately 60,000 clones, with less than 90% found just once. These receptors' targets are unknown. Sequencing was performed on PBMCs, taken from a glioma patient whose treatment included an IDH1 peptide vaccine. Every receptor here comes from a man under 40 with glioma. Each CDR3 is given with its conserved first and last residue. The order of the fields is clone size, J gene, V gene, D gene, CDR3 length, CDR3 DNA, CDR3 protein. D genes are given only for firm matches. Rows give clone size only sometimes, using once, few, many, or a class for an expanded clone.

>-|TRBJ2-1|TRBV5-5|-|16
TGTGCCAGCACACGAAGGGGGGAAAGCTCCTACAATGAGCAGTTCTTC
CASTRRGESSYNEQFF
>-|TRBJ2-3|TRBV18|TRBD2|16
TGTGCCAGCTCACCGACGGGGGGGACTTACACAGATACGCAGTATTTT
CASSPTGGTYTDTQYF
>few|TRBJ1-1|TRBV14|-|14
TGTGCCAGCAGTCAACTCACTACAGGGTATGAAGCTTTCTTT
CASSQLTTGYEAFF
>-|TRBJ1-3|TRBV5-4|TRBD1|15
TGTGCCAGCAGCAGGGACAGAAAATCTGGAAACACCATATATTTT
CASSRDRKSGNTIYF
>once|TRBJ2-1|TRBV10-2|-|15
TGCGCCAGCAGGGAGATGGGGGCAAGCCACAATGAGCAGTTCTTC
CASREMGASHNEQFF
>-|TRBJ2-3|TRBV7-6|TRBD1|13
TGTGCCACCACCGGGACAGGGTTAGATACGCAGTATTTT
CATTGTGLDTQYF
>once|TRBJ2-4|TRBV12-5|TRBD1|17
TGTGCTAGTGGTTTCTATGGACAGGGCCACGGGAAAAACATTCAGTACTTC
CASGFYGQGHGKNIQYF
>few|TRBJ1-1|TRBV14|-|13
TGTGCCAGCAGCCAAGGGATGGGCACTGAAGCTTTCTTT
CASSQGMGTEAFF
>-|TRBJ2-3|TRBV7-2|TRBD1|15
TGTGCCAGCAGCCCGGACAGGGGGCGTGGGGATACGCAGTATTTT
CASSPDRGRGDTQYF
>-|TRBJ1-1|TRBV11-2|-|18
TGTGCCAGCAGCTTGTGGCCGAACTCCATGAAGTTGAACACTGAAGCTTTCTTT
CASSLWPNSMKLNTEAFF
>-|TRBJ1-2|TRBV6-5|TRBD1|12
TGTGCCAGCAGTCCGACAGGGACCCTGCGCACCTTC
CASSPTGTLRTF
>-|TRBJ1-1|TRBV2|TRBD1|14
TGTGCCAGCTTGGCGGGACAGGTGAACACTGAAGCTTTCTTT
CASLAGQVNTEAFF
>-|TRBJ2-3|TRBV6-1|TRBD2|15
TGTGCCAGCAGTAGTCTAGCGGGGGGGACAGATACGCAGTATTTT
CASSSLAGGTDTQYF
>once|TRBJ2-1|TRBV5-1|-|16
TGCGCCAGCAGCTTGGCCTGGGGGCTTAACTACAATGAGCAGTTCTTC
CASSLAWGLNYNEQFF
>-|TRBJ2-7|TRBV28|-|14
TGTGCCAGCAGTTTAGGAGGAACCTCCTACGAGCAGTACTTC
CASSLGGTSYEQYF
>-|TRBJ1-4|TRBV6-5|-|14
TGTGCCAGCAGTTACGGTGTAGGGGTCGAAAAACTGTTTTTT
CASSYGVGVEKLFF
>-|TRBJ2-1|TRBV7-9|-|14
TGTGCCAGCAGCTTAGTGCGGGCAGACAATGAGCAGTTCTTC
CASSLVRADNEQFF
>-|TRBJ2-7|TRBV5-4|-|11
TGTGCCAGCAGCTTGAGAGGGGAGCAGTACTTC
CASSLRGEQYF
>-|TRBJ1-4|TRBV19|TRBD1|16
TGTGCCAGTAGCGCCAGGGGGGGAACAACTAATGAAAAACTGTTTTTT
CASSARGGTTNEKLFF
>-|TRBJ1-5|TRBV5-8|-|15
TGTGCCAGCAGCTTGGAATTCCTTAGCAATCAGCCCCAGCATTTT
CASSLEFLSNQPQHF
>-|TRBJ2-1|TRBV25-1|-|12
TGTGCCAGCAGTGAATGGGGCAATGAGCAGTTCTTC
CASSEWGNEQFF
>-|TRBJ2-2|TRBV19|-|12
TGTGCCAGTAGCCTAGGAGCCGGGGAGCTGTTTTTT
CASSLGAGELFF
>once|TRBJ2-7|TRBV28|-|11
TGTGCCAGCAGTCGGTTCTACGAGCAGTACTTC
CASSRFYEQYF
>-|TRBJ1-1|TRBV7-9|-|14
TGTGCCAGCAGCTTAAGCCAGGGGTTCGCTGAAGCTTTCTTT
CASSLSQGFAEAFF
>-|TRBJ1-5|TRBV7-9|TRBD1|16
TGTGCCAGCAGCTTTTACGACAGGGGAGTCAATCAGCCCCAGCATTTT
CASSFYDRGVNQPQHF
>-|TRBJ2-1|TRBV11-2|-|15
TGTGCCAGCAGCTTTCAGGGGGGAACCTACAATGAGCAGTTCTTC
CASSFQGGTYNEQFF
>-|TRBJ1-1|TRBV4-1|-|15
TGCGCCAGCAGCCAAGGTGAGCAAATCTACACTGAAGCTTTCTTT
CASSQGEQIYTEAFF
>-|TRBJ2-2|TRBV5-1|TRBD1|17
TGCGCCAGCAGCCACTATGTGCCAGGGGGCAACACCGGGGAGCTGTTTTTT
CASSHYVPGGNTGELFF
>-|TRBJ2-1|TRBV6-4|-|15
TGTGCCAGCAGTCTCTCACTTGGGCCCTTAGGTGAGCAGTTCTTC
CASSLSLGPLGEQFF
>-|TRBJ1-2|TRBV6-1|-|13
TGTGCCAGCAGGGGGACGTGGAACGATGGCTACACCTTC
CASRGTWNDGYTF
>-|TRBJ1-5|TRBV30|-|16
TGTGCCTGGAGTCCGGTGGGTGGAGGGGGCAATCAGCCCCAGCATTTT
CAWSPVGGGGNQPQHF
>-|TRBJ2-5|TRBV6-1|-|14
TGTGCCAGCAGTGTCCGGGCTTATCGGGAGACCCAGTACTTC
CASSVRAYRETQYF
>-|TRBJ2-7|TRBV27|-|13
TGTGCCAGCAGTTTTGAGCAGGACTACGAGCAGTACTTC
CASSFEQDYEQYF
>-|TRBJ1-2|TRBV19|TRBD1|16
TGTGCCAGTTTAAACTCCGGGACAGGGGCTCCTAATGGCTACACCTTC
CASLNSGTGAPNGYTF